A selection of T cell receptor beta chains follows, all from one sample in a study of post-analysis software for immune sequencing data. TCRdb called the PCR reads again in MiXCR, with one record for every CDR3 protein. Among hundreds of thousands of distinct CDR3 sequences, approximately 53% were seen once, and the ten largest hold about 4.5%. The material sequenced was blood. All receptors come from a girl aged 5 to 17 with multiple sclerosis. CDR3s include the opening cysteine and the closing phenylalanine or tryptophan. The D gene is left open where the match is weak. The size field is filled for only some rows; it gives once, few, many or a size class.

V: TRBV10-3; size: .; D: .; J: TRBJ2-5; DNA: TGTGCCATCAGTGAGGGAGGACAGATACAAGAGACCCAGTACTTC; CDR3: CAISEGGQIQETQYF
V: TRBV12-3/TRBV12-4; size: .; D: TRBD2; J: TRBJ2-3; DNA: TGTGCCAGCGGTGTGCATCTAGCGGGAGCTATAGATACGCAGTATTTT; CDR3: CASGVHLAGAIDTQYF
V: TRBV18; size: few; D: .; J: TRBJ1-2; DNA: TGTGCCAGCTCCCCCTTGCCGCTCTATGGCTACACCTTC; CDR3: CASSPLPLYGYTF
V: TRBV7-2; size: .; D: .; J: TRBJ2-1; DNA: TGTGCCAGCAGCTTATTCGAGGGACCGTCTTACAATGAGCAGTTCTTC; CDR3: CASSLFEGPSYNEQFF
V: TRBV18; size: .; D: .; J: TRBJ2-5; DNA: TGTGCCAGCTCACTCCGGAACAGCCAAGAGACCCAGTACTTC; CDR3: CASSLRNSQETQYF
V: TRBV19; size: .; D: .; J: TRBJ1-1; DNA: TGTGCCAGTAGTATTAACATGAAACGAAGCGAGGCTTTCTTT; CDR3: CASSINMKRSEAFF
V: TRBV5-1; size: .; D: TRBD1; J: TRBJ2-1; DNA: TGCGCCAGCAGCTTTGGGACAGGGGGCGATGAGCAGTTCTTC; CDR3: CASSFGTGGDEQFF
V: TRBV20-1; size: .; D: .; J: TRBJ2-5; DNA: TGCAGTCCAACTAGTCCGACAATGACCCAAGAGACCCAGTACTTC; CDR3: CSPTSPTMTQETQYF
V: TRBV7-9; size: .; D: .; J: TRBJ2-5; DNA: TGTGCCAGCAGCTTCCTAACCGGGACACAACAAGAGACCCAGTACTTC; CDR3: CASSFLTGTQQETQYF
V: TRBV6-5; size: .; D: .; J: TRBJ1-2; DNA: TGTGCCAGCAGTTACCCAGGGGAAGGCTACACCTTC; CDR3: CASSYPGEGYTF
V: TRBV18; size: .; D: .; J: TRBJ2-7; DNA: TGTGCCAGCTCCCCGAGGTCTTGGGAGTCCCACGAGCAGTACTTC; CDR3: CASSPRSWESHEQYF
V: TRBV7-3; size: .; D: TRBD1; J: TRBJ2-7; DNA: TGTGCCAGCAGCTTAACGCCAGGGGGCTACGAGCAGTACTTC; CDR3: CASSLTPGGYEQYF
V: TRBV20-1; size: .; D: TRBD2; J: TRBJ2-7; DNA: TGCAGTGCCACAAGGACTAGCGGGAGAAGTAACGAGCAGTACTTC; CDR3: CSATRTSGRSNEQYF
V: TRBV20-1; size: .; D: TRBD1; J: TRBJ2-3; DNA: TGCAGTGCTATGGGTCACAGGGGCCTCGGAGATACGCAGTATTTT; CDR3: CSAMGHRGLGDTQYF
V: TRBV6-5; size: .; D: .; J: TRBJ1-4; DNA: TGTGCCAGCAGTTACAACCCGACAAAAGGGGAAAAACTGTTTTTT; CDR3: CASSYNPTKGEKLFF
V: TRBV5-1; size: few; D: TRBD2; J: TRBJ2-3; DNA: TGCGCCAGCAGCTGGAGGGCGGGAGACACAGATACGCAGTATTTT; CDR3: CASSWRAGDTDTQYF
V: TRBV5-6; size: few; D: TRBD1; J: TRBJ1-2; DNA: TGTGCCAGCACCGAGACAGGGGGGCACTATGGCTACACCTTC; CDR3: CASTETGGHYGYTF
V: TRBV5-1; size: .; D: .; J: TRBJ2-3; DNA: TGCGCCAGCAGGGGCCGGTACACAGATACGCAGTATTTT; CDR3: CASRGRYTDTQYF
V: TRBV12-3/TRBV12-4; size: .; D: .; J: TRBJ1-2; DNA: TGTGCCAGCAGTTTTGGATCTGTTTACACCTTC; CDR3: CASSFGSVYTF
V: TRBV6-5; size: .; D: TRBD1; J: TRBJ1-2; DNA: TGTGCCAGCAGTTTCGACAGGGCGATAGGCTACACCTTC; CDR3: CASSFDRAIGYTF
V: TRBV20-1; size: .; D: .; J: TRBJ2-5; DNA: TGCAGTGCTAGGGGCCCTGCGACCCAGTACTTC; CDR3: CSARGPATQYF
V: TRBV29-1; size: few; D: TRBD2; J: TRBJ2-7; DNA: TGCAGCGTCCGGAGAGCGGGGGACTACGAGCAGTACTTC; CDR3: CSVRRAGDYEQYF
V: TRBV18; size: .; D: TRBD2; J: TRBJ2-7; DNA: TGTGCCAGCTCACCGCAGCCTAGGGACGGGGGGAACTCCTACGAGCAGTACTTC; CDR3: CASSPQPRDGGNSYEQYF
V: TRBV20-1; size: .; D: TRBD1; J: TRBJ1-1; DNA: TGCAGTCCAGGCAAGGGGGCTGGGAGTGAAGCTTTCTTT; CDR3: CSPGKGAGSEAFF
V: TRBV4-2; size: .; D: TRBD1; J: TRBJ1-2; DNA: TGTGCCAGCAGCCAAGGAGGGACAGGGGGTATGGGAGGCTACACCTTC; CDR3: CASSQGGTGGMGGYTF
V: TRBV20-1; size: .; D: TRBD1; J: TRBJ2-1; DNA: TGCAGTGCCAGCGGCGCAGGGGGCCATGAGCAGTTCTTC; CDR3: CSASGAGGHEQFF
V: TRBV20-1; size: .; D: .; J: TRBJ2-5; DNA: TGCAGTGCTAAGCACAGGGCGGGGGAGACCCAGTACTTC; CDR3: CSAKHRAGETQYF
V: TRBV7-8; size: .; D: .; J: TRBJ2-3; DNA: TGTGCCAGCAGCTTAGGTCCCGGGGCGCTTTCATGGGATACGCAGTATTTT; CDR3: CASSLGPGALSWDTQYF
V: TRBV29-1; size: .; D: .; J: TRBJ1-2; DNA: TGCAGCGTTGAAGATGGTACCGCAAACTATGGCTACACCTTC; CDR3: CSVEDGTANYGYTF
V: TRBV9; size: .; D: TRBD2; J: TRBJ2-7; DNA: TGTGCCAGCAGCGTAGCATTAGCGGGAAATTACGAGCAGTACTTC; CDR3: CASSVALAGNYEQYF
V: TRBV29-1; size: .; D: .; J: TRBJ2-5; DNA: TGCAGCGTTGATCAAGCCGCGCAAGAGACCCAGTACTTC; CDR3: CSVDQAAQETQYF
V: TRBV19; size: once; D: .; J: TRBJ1-5; DNA: TGTGCCACCGCGGGGGTATCGGGCAATCAGCCCCAGCATTTT; CDR3: CATAGVSGNQPQHF
V: TRBV7-2; size: .; D: TRBD2; J: TRBJ2-5; DNA: TGTGCCAGCAGCAGTAGCGGGGGGGACCAAGAGACCCAGTACTTC; CDR3: CASSSSGGDQETQYF
V: TRBV4-2; size: .; D: TRBD2; J: TRBJ2-7; DNA: TGTGCCAGCAGCCAAGTCCTAGCGGGAAGATACGAGCAGTACTTC; CDR3: CASSQVLAGRYEQYF
V: TRBV12-5; size: .; D: .; J: TRBJ1-2; DNA: TGTGCTAGTGGTTGGGGGGGCGGCTCTAACTATGGCTACACCTTC; CDR3: CASGWGGGSNYGYTF
V: TRBV6-5; size: few; D: TRBD1; J: TRBJ1-2; DNA: TGTGCCAGCAGTTACGGGACAGGGGGTGGCTACACCTTC; CDR3: CASSYGTGGGYTF
V: TRBV29-1; size: .; D: .; J: TRBJ1-4; DNA: TGCAGCGCTGGTGGCGGGACAAAACTGTTTTTT; CDR3: CSAGGGTKLFF
V: TRBV30; size: few; D: TRBD2; J: TRBJ2-3; DNA: TGTGCCTGGAGTGTACTCGGCGGGGGGGCTGTCCCAGATACGCAGTATTTT; CDR3: CAWSVLGGGAVPDTQYF
V: TRBV20-1; size: few; D: .; J: TRBJ2-7; DNA: TGCAGTGCTAGAGTCCCCGGGGGCGCCTACGAGCAGTACTTC; CDR3: CSARVPGGAYEQYF
V: TRBV5-1; size: .; D: TRBD1; J: TRBJ2-7; DNA: TGCGCCAGCAGCATAGCCGGGACAGGGGCGACCTACGAGCAGTACTTC; CDR3: CASSIAGTGATYEQYF
V: TRBV20-1; size: .; D: TRBD2; J: TRBJ2-7; DNA: TGCAGTGCTAGAGCAGTTAGCGGGGGCATCTCCTACGAGCAGTACTTC; CDR3: CSARAVSGGISYEQYF
V: TRBV12-3/TRBV12-4; size: .; D: .; J: TRBJ2-1; DNA: TGTGCCAGCAGCCCCTACGGGGACCCCTACAATGAGCAGTTCTTC; CDR3: CASSPYGDPYNEQFF
V: TRBV10-2; size: .; D: .; J: TRBJ2-7; DNA: TGCGCCAGCCGGCGGGGCCAGGGTGTCATATACGAGCAGTACTTC; CDR3: CASRRGQGVIYEQYF
V: TRBV30; size: .; D: .; J: TRBJ1-2; DNA: TGTGCCTGGAGTGCAACGTCTACTAACTATGGCTACACCTTC; CDR3: CAWSATSTNYGYTF
V: TRBV5-5; size: .; D: TRBD2; J: TRBJ2-7; DNA: TGTGCCAGCACCCCGGGACTAGGGGACCACGAGCAGTACTTC; CDR3: CASTPGLGDHEQYF
V: TRBV7-9; size: .; D: .; J: TRBJ2-3; DNA: TGTGCCAGCAGCTCCGACGCGACAGATACGCAGTATTTT; CDR3: CASSSDATDTQYF
V: TRBV5-1; size: .; D: .; J: TRBJ1-1; DNA: TGCGCCAGCAGCCTGACCGGAAAGTCGAACACTGAAGCTTTCTTT; CDR3: CASSLTGKSNTEAFF
V: TRBV29-1; size: .; D: .; J: TRBJ1-1; DNA: TGCAGCGGACAGAGCACTGAAGCTTTCTTT; CDR3: CSGQSTEAFF
V: TRBV20-1; size: .; D: .; J: TRBJ2-3; DNA: TGCAGTGCTAGAGGATTGGGCGTCACAGATACGCAGTATTTT; CDR3: CSARGLGVTDTQYF
V: TRBV5-1; size: .; D: TRBD1; J: TRBJ2-7; DNA: TGCGCCAGCAGCTTGGCGGGACAGGGGGCTTTCGAGCAGTACTTC; CDR3: CASSLAGQGAFEQYF
V: TRBV18; size: .; D: TRBD2; J: TRBJ2-1; DNA: TGTGCCAGCTCACCTCTAGCGGGAGTCGACAATGAGCAGTTCTTC; CDR3: CASSPLAGVDNEQFF
V: TRBV18; size: .; D: TRBD1; J: TRBJ1-1; DNA: TGTGCCAGCTCACCCCGGGACAGGAACACTGAAGCTTTCTTT; CDR3: CASSPRDRNTEAFF
V: TRBV4-1; size: .; D: .; J: TRBJ1-2; DNA: TGCGCCAGCAGCCAAGAAGGCAGGGACGGTGGCTACACCTTC; CDR3: CASSQEGRDGGYTF
V: TRBV5-1; size: few; D: .; J: TRBJ2-7; DNA: TGCGCCAGCCAAGGCAGCCCCGGGGTAGGCTACGAGCAGTACTTC; CDR3: CASQGSPGVGYEQYF
V: TRBV12-3/TRBV12-4; size: .; D: .; J: TRBJ2-7; DNA: TGTGCCAGCACCGCGGGACTTTCATCCTACGAGCAGTACTTC; CDR3: CASTAGLSSYEQYF
V: TRBV20-1; size: .; D: .; J: TRBJ2-5; DNA: TGCAGTGCTAGTTCCTTAGGGGGGGAAGAGACCCAGTACTTC; CDR3: CSASSLGGEETQYF
V: TRBV12-5; size: .; D: .; J: TRBJ2-1; DNA: TGTGCTAGTGGTTTGGTACCCGAATATGAGCAGTTCTTC; CDR3: CASGLVPEYEQFF